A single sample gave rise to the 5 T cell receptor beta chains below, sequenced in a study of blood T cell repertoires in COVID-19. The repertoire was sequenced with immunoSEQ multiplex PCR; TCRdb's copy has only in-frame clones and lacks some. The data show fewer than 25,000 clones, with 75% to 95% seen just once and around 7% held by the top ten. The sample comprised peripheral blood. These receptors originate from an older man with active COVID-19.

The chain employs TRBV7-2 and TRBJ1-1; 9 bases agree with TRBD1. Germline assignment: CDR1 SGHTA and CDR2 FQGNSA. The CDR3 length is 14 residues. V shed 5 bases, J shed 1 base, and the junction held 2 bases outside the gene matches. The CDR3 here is CASSLQGANTEAFF. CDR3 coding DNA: TGTGCCAGCAGCCTACAGGGGGCGAACACTGAAGCTTTCTTT.

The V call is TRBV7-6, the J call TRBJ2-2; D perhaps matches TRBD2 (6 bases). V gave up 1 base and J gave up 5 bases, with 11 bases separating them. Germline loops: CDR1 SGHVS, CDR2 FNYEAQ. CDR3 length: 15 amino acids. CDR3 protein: CASSLETRGTGELFF. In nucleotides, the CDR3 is TGTGCCAGCAGCTTAGAGACTAGAGGTACCGGGGAGCTGTTTTTT.

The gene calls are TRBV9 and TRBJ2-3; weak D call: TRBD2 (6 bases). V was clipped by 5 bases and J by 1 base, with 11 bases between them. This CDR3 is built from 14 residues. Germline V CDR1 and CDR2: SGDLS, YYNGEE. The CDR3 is CASSPWGGTDTQYF. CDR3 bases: TGTGCCAGCAGTCCCTGGGGGGGCACAGATACGCAGTATTTT.

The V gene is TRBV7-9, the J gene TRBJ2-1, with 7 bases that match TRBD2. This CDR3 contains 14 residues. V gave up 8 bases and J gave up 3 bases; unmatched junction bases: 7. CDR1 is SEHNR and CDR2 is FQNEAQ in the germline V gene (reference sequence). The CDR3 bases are TGTGCCAGCTCCCCCTGGGACTACTACAATGAGCAGTTCTTC. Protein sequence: CASSPWDYYNEQFF. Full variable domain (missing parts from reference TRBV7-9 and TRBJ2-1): DTGVSQNPRHKITKRGQNVTFRCDPISEHNRLYWYRQTLGQGPEFLTYFQNEAQLEKSRLLSDRFSAERPKGSFSTLEIQRTEQGDSAMYLCASSPWDYYNEQFFGPGTRLTVL.

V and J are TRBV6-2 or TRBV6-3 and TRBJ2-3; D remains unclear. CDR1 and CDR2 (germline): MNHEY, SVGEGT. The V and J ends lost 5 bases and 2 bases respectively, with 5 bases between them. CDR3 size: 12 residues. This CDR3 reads CASSPYTDTQYF. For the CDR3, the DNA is TGTGCCAGCAGTCCCTACACAGATACGCAGTATTTT.